Listed below are T cell receptor beta chains from one sample, sequenced in a study of cytomegalovirus exposure and HLA in healthy donors. Some clones are missing from TCRdb's copy, which holds only in-frame ones; the method was immunoSEQ multiplex PCR. The sample has some 86,000 clones; over 85% are singletons. Input material: PBMCs. The receptor source for this set is a woman in her twenties or thirties in good health and CMV-seronegative. CDR3s include the opening cysteine and the closing phenylalanine or tryptophan. The order of the fields is V gene, clone size, D gene, J gene, CDR3 DNA, CDR3 protein. The D gene is left open where the match is weak. The size entry is marked missing in some rows and otherwise reads once, few, many or a size class.

V: TRBV18; size: -; D: -; J: TRBJ2-3; DNA: TGTGCCAGCTCACCATCTAGCACAGATACGCAGTATTTT; CDR3: CASSPSSTDTQYF
V: TRBV9; size: -; D: TRBD2; J: TRBJ2-1; DNA: TGTGCCAGCAGCATTCGGACTAGCGGGGATGAGCAGTTCTTC; CDR3: CASSIRTSGDEQFF
V: TRBV5-5; size: -; D: TRBD1; J: TRBJ1-4; DNA: TGTGCCAGCAGCTTTACAGGGGAGAGACTTGAAGAAAAACTGTTTTTT; CDR3: CASSFTGERLEEKLFF
V: TRBV30; size: -; D: -; J: TRBJ2-5; DNA: TGTGCCTCCTCGAGGAATACCTTCCAAGAGACCCAGTACTTC; CDR3: CASSRNTFQETQYF
V: TRBV7-2; size: -; D: TRBD1; J: TRBJ2-1; DNA: TGTGCCAGCAGCTTACGCGTGGGACAGTACAATGAGCAGTTCTTC; CDR3: CASSLRVGQYNEQFF
V: TRBV30; size: -; D: TRBD2; J: TRBJ2-1; DNA: TGTGCCTGGAATATTCGACTAGCGGGAGTCAATGAGCAGTTCTTC; CDR3: CAWNIRLAGVNEQFF
V: TRBV7-8; size: -; D: TRBD1; J: TRBJ1-2; DNA: TGTGCCAGCAGCAAAGGACAGGGAAGGCAAACGTCTGGCTACACCTTC; CDR3: CASSKGQGRQTSGYTF
V: TRBV23-1; size: -; D: TRBD1; J: TRBJ1-1; DNA: TGCGCCAGCAGTCAACGTTTCAAGGGGGCGAACACTGAAGCTTTCTTT; CDR3: CASSQRFKGANTEAFF
V: TRBV7-2; size: -; D: -; J: TRBJ2-5; DNA: TGTGCCAGCAGTCGAGCAATGAAGACCCAGTACTTC; CDR3: CASSRAMKTQYF
V: TRBV7-2; size: -; D: -; J: TRBJ2-5; DNA: TGTGCCAGCAGCAGAGCCCTCCAAGAGACCCAGTACTTC; CDR3: CASSRALQETQYF
V: TRBV19; size: -; D: -; J: TRBJ2-3; DNA: TGTGCCAGTAGACAGCCCGGGAACACAGATACGCAGTATTTT; CDR3: CASRQPGNTDTQYF
V: TRBV10-2; size: -; D: TRBD1; J: TRBJ1-1; DNA: TGCGCCAGCACTCAGGACAGGGCCACTGAAGCTTTCTTT; CDR3: CASTQDRATEAFF
V: TRBV5-1; size: once; D: TRBD1; J: TRBJ1-2; DNA: TGCGCCAGCAGCTTAGGACAGGGCACGCAAAAGGACACCTTC; CDR3: CASSLGQGTQKDTF
V: TRBV6-6; size: -; D: TRBD2; J: TRBJ2-7; DNA: TGTGCCAGCAGTTGGGGGATAGCGGGAGGGGAATTCGAGCAGTACTTC; CDR3: CASSWGIAGGEFEQYF
V: TRBV2; size: -; D: -; J: TRBJ2-2; DNA: TGTGCCAGCAGAGATCGGGAAGGAACCGGGGAGCTGTTTTTT; CDR3: CASRDREGTGELFF
V: TRBV19; size: -; D: TRBD1; J: TRBJ2-1; DNA: TGTGCCAGTAGATGGACAGGGGGCGCGGGGAATGAGCAGTTCTTC; CDR3: CASRWTGGAGNEQFF
V: TRBV11-1; size: -; D: -; J: TRBJ1-1; DNA: TGTGCCAGCAGCTTAGATGGAGTTATGAACACTGAAGCTTTCTTT; CDR3: CASSLDGVMNTEAFF
V: TRBV27; size: -; D: TRBD1; J: TRBJ1-3; DNA: TGTGCCAGCAGCGAAACAGGGGGTGGTTGGAACACCATATATTTT; CDR3: CASSETGGGWNTIYF
V: TRBV11-2; size: few; D: -; J: TRBJ2-3; DNA: TGTGCCAGCAGCTTTGAGGGAGACACAGATACGCAGTATTTT; CDR3: CASSFEGDTDTQYF
V: TRBV9; size: -; D: -; J: TRBJ2-3; DNA: TGTGCCAGCAGCGTGGGGCTTAACACAGATACGCAGTATTTT; CDR3: CASSVGLNTDTQYF
V: TRBV6-6; size: -; D: -; J: TRBJ2-7; DNA: TGTGCCAGCAGTCACTTCACCGGGGAGCCCCCCTACGAGCAGTACTTC; CDR3: CASSHFTGEPPYEQYF
V: TRBV6-1; size: -; D: TRBD1; J: TRBJ1-2; DNA: TGTGCCAGCAGGGGACAGTCTTACTATGGCTACACCTTC; CDR3: CASRGQSYYGYTF
V: TRBV2; size: -; D: TRBD1; J: TRBJ1-2; DNA: TGTGCCAGCTCACCCCCTACAGGGGGCTATGGCTACACCTTC; CDR3: CASSPPTGGYGYTF
V: TRBV28; size: -; D: TRBD1; J: TRBJ1-3; DNA: TGTGCCAGCTATAGTAACAGGGGATTCGGAAACACCATATATTTT; CDR3: CASYSNRGFGNTIYF
V: TRBV4-1; size: -; D: -; J: TRBJ1-3; DNA: TGCGCCAGCAGCCAAGGGACAGCTATTCCTGGAAACACCATATATTTT; CDR3: CASSQGTAIPGNTIYF
V: TRBV7-9; size: -; D: -; J: TRBJ1-2; DNA: TGTGCCAGCAGCTTAGAAGCGGGGGGCCGGGGCCGATCTAACTATGGCTACACCTTC; CDR3: CASSLEAGGRGRSNYGYTF
V: TRBV6-5; size: -; D: -; J: TRBJ1-2; DNA: TGTGCCAGCAGTGCCCGGGACACACATAGCTATGGCTACACCTTC; CDR3: CASSARDTHSYGYTF
V: TRBV11-1; size: once; D: TRBD1; J: TRBJ1-1; DNA: TGTGCCAGCAGCAGCACAGGGGGAGGCCAAGCTTTCTTT; CDR3: CASSSTGGGQAFF
V: TRBV7-3; size: -; D: TRBD1; J: TRBJ1-2; DNA: TGTGCCAGCAGCTTATCCGAGGGGGCCTCCGGCTACACCTTC; CDR3: CASSLSEGASGYTF